This T cell receptor beta chain was retrieved from a study of vaccination effects on CD4 cells after COVID-19. Having been cultured for around ten days, the cells underwent CD4+ T cell isolation. Profiled with immunoSEQ multiplex PCR; TCRdb holds only in-frame clones, not every one. The sample includes tens of thousands of clones, around 70% of them seen just once. The CDR3 sequence is 16 residues long. The germline CDR1 and CDR2 sequences are GTSNPN and SVGIG (reference sequence). With 2 bases clipped from V and 6 bases from J, the junction kept 4 bases outside the gene matches. As concerns this clone: Its antigen is as yet unknown.

V and J are TRBV30 and TRBJ2-1; the match to TRBD2 covers 16 bases. This specimen was CD4+ T cells from PBMCs cultured without peptide, taken before COVID-19 vaccination. The clonotype was recovered from a human donor who received a COVID-19 vaccine. CDR3 residues: CAWSTGTSGGANEQFF. CDR3 DNA: TGTGCCTGGAGTACCGGGACTAGCGGGGGGGCCAATGAGCAGTTCTTC.